A selection of T cell receptor beta chains follows, all from one sample in a study of blood T cells in healthy people across ages. Each CDR3 protein gets one entry after TCRdb re-called the 5' RACE reads with MiXCR. Of about 1,600,000 distinct CDR3 sequences listed, roughly 40% are singletons. Sequenced input: blood. Receptors were obtained from a woman younger than 35 in good health. The CDR3 runs from the conserved cysteine through the conserved F or W. The order of the fields is J gene, clone size, D gene, V gene, CDR3 DNA, CDR3 protein. The D gene is left open where the match is weak. Size values are once, few and many counts, or a class for expanded clones, and some rows have none.

TRBJ2-3	-	-	TRBV7-9	TGTGCCAGCAGCTTAGCCGGGCCGCCCGGAGATACGCAGTATTTT	CASSLAGPPGDTQYF
TRBJ2-1	few	-	TRBV5-1	TGCGCCAGCAGCGCCGCTCTAATAGGGGGTGGTGAGCAGTTCTTC	CASSAALIGGGEQFF
TRBJ1-4	-	-	TRBV7-9	TGTGCCAGCAGCTTAGAAGGGGTGCATGGCGAAAAACTGTTTTTT	CASSLEGVHGEKLFF
TRBJ2-7	-	TRBD2	TRBV10-2	TGCGCCAGCAGTGAGTCGTCTAGCGGCTTCTACGAGCAGTACTTC	CASSESSSGFYEQYF
TRBJ1-4	-	-	TRBV29-1	TGCAGCGTTGGATACCGAACTAATGAAAAACTGTTTTTT	CSVGYRTNEKLFF
TRBJ2-1	few	TRBD2	TRBV4-2	TGTGCCAGCACTAGCGGGGGAGACAATGAGCAGTTCTTC	CASTSGGDNEQFF
TRBJ2-1	few	-	TRBV3-1	TGTGCCAGCAGTCCCCTTCCCTACAATGAGCAGTTCTTC	CASSPLPYNEQFF
TRBJ1-1	few	-	TRBV6-5	TGTGCCAGCAGTTACCAGGGAAGCACTGAAGCTTTCTTT	CASSYQGSTEAFF
TRBJ1-1	-	-	TRBV25-1	TGTGCCAGCAGTGAATATTGGCAGGCTTTAGCGGACGTGAACACTGAAGCTTTCTTT	CASSEYWQALADVNTEAFF
TRBJ1-5	-	-	TRBV7-2	TGTGCCAGCAGGCGGACTGCTAATCAGCCCCAGCATTTT	CASRRTANQPQHF
TRBJ1-6	-	TRBD1	TRBV6-6	TGTGCCAGCAACCGACAGGGAGGGTCCTATAATTCACCCCTCCACTTT	CASNRQGGSYNSPLHF
TRBJ2-1	-	TRBD2	TRBV12-3/TRBV12-4	TGTGCCAGCAGTACGGGGACTATCAATGAGCAGTTCTTC	CASSTGTINEQFF
TRBJ2-1	once	-	TRBV7-2	TGTGCCAGCAGCTCACGGCGGGCGAGCTCCTACAATGAGCAGTTCTTC	CASSSRRASSYNEQFF
TRBJ2-1	few	-	TRBV9	TGTGCCAGCAGCGTAGAGGTTAGCTCCTACAATGAGCAGTTCTTC	CASSVEVSSYNEQFF
TRBJ2-6	-	-	TRBV7-3	TGTGCCAGCAGCTTCCCTAACAAGACGGCACTCCGCGTCCTGACTTTC	CASSFPNKTALRVLTF
TRBJ2-3	-	TRBD2	TRBV10-3	TGTGCCGTCTTTTTAGCGGGGCAGGGTAGCACAGATACGCAGTATTTT	CAVFLAGQGSTDTQYF
TRBJ2-3	few	-	TRBV12-5	TGTGCTAGTGGGGAGAGTGGGGGAGATACGCAGTATTTT	CASGESGGDTQYF
TRBJ2-7	-	TRBD1	TRBV6-5	TGTGCCAGCAGACCCCCGACAGGGTCCTACGAGCAGTACTTC	CASRPPTGSYEQYF
TRBJ2-3	-	TRBD2	TRBV7-9	TGTGCCAGCAGCTTAGATCGGGGGGGCCTAGATACGCAGTATTTT	CASSLDRGGLDTQYF
TRBJ1-4	-	-	TRBV20-1	TGCAGTGCGCCACAGGGTAGAGGGGAAAAACTGTTTTTT	CSAPQGRGEKLFF
TRBJ1-1	few	-	TRBV29-1	TGCAGCGCTAAAGGGTGGAGCACTGAAGCTTTCTTT	CSAKGWSTEAFF
TRBJ2-3	few	TRBD2	TRBV6-1	TGTGCCAGCAGGTATAGCGGGAGCACAGATACGCAGTATTTT	CASRYSGSTDTQYF
TRBJ2-6	few	-	TRBV25-1	TGTGCCAGCAGTGACAGGGGAGTTTCCTCTGGGGCCAACGTCCTGACTTTC	CASSDRGVSSGANVLTF
TRBJ1-4	-	-	TRBV21-1	TGTGCCAGCAGCCCCGTCGGGGGGAAACTGTTTTTT	CASSPVGGKLFF
TRBJ2-4	few	TRBD2	TRBV7-2	TGTGCCAGCAGCCCGCGGGGGGTTCGGGCCAAAAACATTCAGTACTTC	CASSPRGVRAKNIQYF
TRBJ2-1	-	-	TRBV6-6	TGTGCCAGCAGTTTCTTCGGGGAAAACAATGAGCAGCTCTTC	CASSFFGENNEQLF
TRBJ1-2	-	TRBD1	TRBV12-3/TRBV12-4	TGTGCCAGCAGTCATGGGGACAGGGCGAACTATGGCTACACCTTC	CASSHGDRANYGYTF
TRBJ1-4	few	TRBD1	TRBV20-1	TGCAGTGCTAAAGGGACAGCTAATGAAAAACTGTTTTTT	CSAKGTANEKLFF
TRBJ2-5	few	-	TRBV2	TGTGCCAGCAGTGAAGGTGGGGCAGGGTCCCTCCAAGAGACCCAGTACTTC	CASSEGGAGSLQETQYF
TRBJ1-6	-	TRBD1	TRBV12-3/TRBV12-4	TGTGCCAGCAGTTCCATCAGGACAGGGGGGAGTTCACCCCTCCACTTT	CASSSIRTGGSSPLHF
TRBJ2-1	once	TRBD2	TRBV6-5	TGTGCCAGCAGTTACTCGAGCGGGGGCCCCTACAATGAGCAGTTCTTC	CASSYSSGGPYNEQFF
TRBJ2-5	few	-	TRBV12-3/TRBV12-4	TGTGCCAGCATGGGGGTCCAAGAGACCCAGTACTTC	CASMGVQETQYF
TRBJ2-1	-	-	TRBV3-1	TGTGCCAGCAGCCATCAGGGGAAGGGGTACAATGAGCAGTTCTTC	CASSHQGKGYNEQFF
TRBJ2-5	few	-	TRBV10-3	TGTGCCATCAGTGACGGCCAAGAGACCCAGTACTTC	CAISDGQETQYF
TRBJ2-3	-	-	TRBV4-2	TGTGCCAGCAGCCAAGAATCAGGGGCCGGCACAGATACGCAGTATTTT	CASSQESGAGTDTQYF
TRBJ2-5	many	-	TRBV29-1	TGCAGCGTCGAAGGACAGTCGATAGTAGAGACCCAGTACTTC	CSVEGQSIVETQYF
TRBJ2-1	-	TRBD2	TRBV4-1	TGCGCCAGCAGCCAAAGCCCTCCAGTTTCCAGCGGGAGGGCCGACAATGAGCAGTTCTTC	CASSQSPPVSSGRADNEQFF
TRBJ2-7	-	TRBD1	TRBV4-1	TGCGCCAGCAGCCAAGATCTTCGTACAGGGGGAAACAATGAGCAGTACTTC	CASSQDLRTGGNNEQYF
TRBJ2-5	few	-	TRBV13	TGTGCCAGCAGCGCGGGTTTGCAGGGGTACTTC	CASSAGLQGYF
TRBJ1-4	few	-	TRBV2	TGTGCCAGCAAGACAGACCGTGAAAAACTGTTTTTT	CASKTDREKLFF
TRBJ2-7	-	-	TRBV2	TGTGCCACCGCTGGGGTCTACGAGCAGTACTTC	CATAGVYEQYF
TRBJ2-5	-	-	TRBV7-2	TGTGCCAGCATCGCAGAGTACCAAGAGACCCAGTACTTC	CASIAEYQETQYF
TRBJ2-7	-	-	TRBV28	TGTGCCAGTCGTACGAACAGGGACGAGCAGTACTTC	CASRTNRDEQYF
TRBJ2-1	few	TRBD2	TRBV20-1	TGCAGTGCCGACGAGCGGGGGAGATACAATGAGCAGTTCTTC	CSADERGRYNEQFF
TRBJ1-2	few	TRBD1	TRBV4-2	TGTGCCAGCAGCCAAACGGACAGGGAAATTAACTATGGCTACACCTTC	CASSQTDREINYGYTF
TRBJ2-7	-	-	TRBV28	TGTGCCAGCAGTGTGGGCAGTCATTACGAGCAGTACTTC	CASSVGSHYEQYF
TRBJ1-5	-	-	TRBV29-1	TGCAGCGTTTGCGGGGATAGCAATCAGCCCCAGCATTTT	CSVCGDSNQPQHF
TRBJ1-2	-	-	TRBV25-1	TGTGCCAGCAGTGGACAAAGGAACTATGGCTACACCTTC	CASSGQRNYGYTF
TRBJ2-1	few	-	TRBV20-1	TGCAGTGCTCTCCCCCGATGGTCGACAGGTTTAAGCGATGAGCAGTTCTTC	CSALPRWSTGLSDEQFF
TRBJ2-5	-	TRBD2	TRBV19	TGTGCCAGTGCGACTAGCGGGAGTGCAGAGACCCAGTACTTC	CASATSGSAETQYF
TRBJ2-7	-	TRBD1	TRBV11-1	TGTGCCAGCAGCTTTGGGACGGGACAGATCTCCTACGAGCAGTACTTC	CASSFGTGQISYEQYF
TRBJ1-5	few	-	TRBV5-1	TGCGCCAGCAGCGCCCCTACCCCCCCAGTGGTAAGCAATCAGCCCCAGCATTTT	CASSAPTPPVVSNQPQHF
TRBJ2-1	few	TRBD2	TRBV18	TGTGCCAGCTCACCAGCCCGGACTAGCGGGTCGGTTGAGTTCTTC	CASSPARTSGSVEFF
TRBJ2-1	-	-	TRBV24-1	TGTGCCACCAGTGATTTCTGGACAGTAGACAATGAGCAGTTCTTC	CATSDFWTVDNEQFF
TRBJ1-1	few	-	TRBV29-1	TGCAGCGTTGCACACCGAACAACCCGCCAGTATACCCCCATGAACACTGAAGCTTTCTTT	CSVAHRTTRQYTPMNTEAFF